This entry concerns a single T cell receptor (beta chain). Antigen: not known. Libraries were prepared by immunoSEQ multiplex PCR; TCRdb keeps only in-frame clonotypes and omits some of them. The sample lists fewer than 2.5 million clones, roughly 93% occurring once. The entry originates in a study of shared clonotypes between healthy human individuals. Study-level findings and limits: Compared with clonotypes that all four donors shared, non-shared clonotypes had lower generation probabilities. About 5% of naive CD4 clonotypes were shared across four donors.

Germline V gene data show CDR1 as LGHNA and CDR2 as YNFKEQ. The CDR3 has 16 residues. V was cut by 0 bases and J by 6 bases, with 15 bases left in between. The authors divided CD4+ cells into CD45RA+ naive and CD45RA-negative memory subsets. The chain employs TRBV4-2 and TRBJ1-5; perhaps TRBD1 as D (5 bases). The sequenced sample was naive CD4+ T cells from PBMCs. Sample subset: CD45RA+ positively selected. The TCR originated in a man between 18 and 29 years old in good health. Some clones in this sample may be carry-over from other donors' samples. The CDR3 region has the DNA TGTGCCAGCAGCCAAGATAAGGCCCGGGACGGTCAGCCCCAGCATTTT. Its translation is CASSQDKARDGQPQHF.